This T cell receptor beta chain was identified during a study of blood T cell repertoires in COVID-19. Study-level background: Specimens from acute and convalescent COVID-19 originated in the United States, Italy and Spain. T cells, B-cell-depleted T cells, or PBMCs provided the cDNA or gDNA that served as material.

In the original processing: Reference gene primers were amplified, and this amplification served to estimate nucleated cell counts. This table comes from immunoSEQ multiplex PCR, and its TCRdb copy is limited to in-frame clones, with some not included. V and J calls and clone size follow that table, whereas D and trimming were derived from the DNA. Among some 100,000 clones, 86% were seen once, and the ten largest hold roughly 25%. V lost 6 bases to trimming and J lost 4 bases, with 9 bases between them. From germline, CDR1 is MNHEY and CDR2 SMNVEV (reference sequence). CDR3 length equals 12 residues.

Sequenced sample: peripheral blood. The V gene is TRBV27, the J gene TRBJ1-2; D is possibly TRBD1 (6 bases). The receptor comes from a human donor in a cohort sampled during active COVID-19. In DNA form, the CDR3 reads TGTGCCAGCAGCCAAGGGGGCTATGGCTACACCTTC. It codes for CASSQGGYGYTF.